This T cell receptor (beta chain) derives from a study of blood T cell repertoires in COVID-19. Study-level information: Specimens from acute and convalescent COVID-19 originated in the United States, Italy and Spain. Sources were T cells, B-cell-depleted T cells, or PBMCs; the material itself was cDNA or gDNA.

TCRdb keeps only in-frame clones here, not all; method: immunoSEQ multiplex PCR. The repertoire includes nearly 350,000 clones, about 89% of them detected once, and about 6% sits in the top ten. This CDR3 contains 15 residues. V was clipped by 5 bases and J by 5 bases; unmatched bases: 7. CDR1 is SGHNT, CDR2 YENEEA, per germline. The source is a woman aged 50 to 60 with COVID-19, enrolled during active disease. Sample: peripheral blood. This chain links TRBV11-3 with TRBJ2-5, with TRBD2 matching over 11 bases. CDR3 DNA: TGTGCCAGCAGCGATAGCGGGAGGGCCGGGGAGACCCAGTACTTC. Translation gives CASSDSGRAGETQYF.